The T cell receptor (beta chain) under discussion was sequenced for a study of blood T cell repertoires in COVID-19. Study context: PBMCs, B-cell-depleted T cells, or T cells were the source of the cDNA or gDNA that made up the material.

V lost 3 bases to trimming and J lost 3 bases, with 8 bases between them. Germline lookup yields CDR1 KGHDR and CDR2 SFDVKD. This CDR3 is built from 13 residues. Enrollees, about 18 to 95 years old, lived in 24 US areas. Which cohort a participant joined came from the clinical history participants gave. This clone turned up a few times. Original processing methods: Reference gene primer amplification in the assay estimated nucleated cell counts. Assay: immunoSEQ multiplex PCR; the TCRdb copy retains only in-frame clones and omits some. V and J calls and clone size are copied from that table; D and trimming were computed from the DNA. The sample contains about 220,000 clones, around 84% of which appear only once.

This TCR came from a woman between 40 and 55 years old who had recovered from COVID-19. J is TRBJ2-7 and V is TRBV24-1; weak D call: TRBD1 (5 bases). Sequenced material: PBMCs or T cells enriched from blood (not recorded which). In nucleotides, the CDR3 is TGTGCCACCAGTGATCCCGACAGCTACGAGCAGTACTTC. This codes for CATSDPDSYEQYF.